The rows below give T cell receptor beta chains drawn from one sample of a study of shared clonotypes between healthy human individuals. Measured with immunoSEQ multiplex PCR; TCRdb has only the in-frame clones, and not every one. Of around 1,100,000 clones in the sample, 70% to 85% were seen once. What was sequenced was memory CD4+ T cells from PBMCs. Source of these receptors: a man between 18 and 35 years old in good health. Some clones in this sample may be carry-over from other donors' samples. The conserved cysteine and the conserved F or W are not part of the CDR3 here. The D gene is left open where the match is weak.

>NA|TRBV5-1|TRBJ1-3
ASSLDSGNTIY
>NA|TRBV5-5|TRBJ2-6
ASSLSWAGANVLT
>TRBD2|TRBV9|TRBJ2-3
ASSVSGTTDTQY
>NA|TRBV11-2|TRBJ2-7
ASSSGVAYEQY
>NA|TRBV2|TRBJ2-2
ASSSQGRRNTGELF
>NA|TRBV11-2|TRBJ2-3
ASSLRAGRTSTQY
>NA|TRBV5-1|TRBJ2-6
ASSLFSLGSGANVLT
>NA|TRBV7-2|TRBJ1-2
ASSLSGGNLYGYT
>TRBD2|TRBV4-2|TRBJ2-3
ASSQALAGGADTQY
>NA|TRBV5-6|TRBJ2-2
ASSLEVSGELF
>TRBD1|TRBV28|TRBJ1-1
ASIISSRGGEAF
>NA|TRBV28|TRBJ1-1
ASSLRHRVTEAF
>NA|TRBV19|TRBJ2-6
ASSNRWDLRGANVLT
>NA|TRBV5-1|TRBJ2-2
ASSIPQGNTGELF
>NA|TRBV28|TRBJ1-2
ASSNYNLQGYGYT
>NA|TRBV11-2|TRBJ2-7
ASSLDWGLNEQY
>NA|TRBV7-2|TRBJ1-2
ASSLKTSGEHGYT